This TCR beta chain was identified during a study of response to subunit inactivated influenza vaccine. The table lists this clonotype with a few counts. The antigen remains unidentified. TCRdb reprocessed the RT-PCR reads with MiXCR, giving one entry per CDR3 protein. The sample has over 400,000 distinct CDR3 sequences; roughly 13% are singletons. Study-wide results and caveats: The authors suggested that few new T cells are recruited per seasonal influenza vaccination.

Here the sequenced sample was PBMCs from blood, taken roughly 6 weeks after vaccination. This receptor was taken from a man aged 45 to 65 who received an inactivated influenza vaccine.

The DNA for the CDR3 is TGTGCCAGCAGTTACATTAGGGGGGGTCCCTACGAGCAGTACTTC. Translating it yields CASSYIRGGPYEQYF. This chain uses TRBV6-5 with TRBJ2-7; a possible D gene is TRBD2 (7 bases). With 2 bases removed from V and 2 bases from J, the gap between germline ends came to 13 bases. The CDR3 length is 15 residues. Per the germline V gene, CDR1 is MNHEY and CDR2 is SVGAGI.